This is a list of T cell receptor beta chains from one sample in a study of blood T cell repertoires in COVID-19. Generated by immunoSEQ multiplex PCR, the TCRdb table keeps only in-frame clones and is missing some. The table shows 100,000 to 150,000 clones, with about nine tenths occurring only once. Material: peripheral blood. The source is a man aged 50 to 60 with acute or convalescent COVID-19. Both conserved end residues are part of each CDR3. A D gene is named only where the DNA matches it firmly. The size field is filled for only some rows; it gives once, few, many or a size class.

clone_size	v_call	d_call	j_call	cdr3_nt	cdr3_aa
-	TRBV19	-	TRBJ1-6	TGTGCCAGTAGTACCCAGGGGAGCTCCTATAATTCACCCCTCCACTTT	CASSTQGSSYNSPLHF
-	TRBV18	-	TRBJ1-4	TGTGCCAGCTCACCCTTTCATCAAGGGAGCAATGAAAAACTGTTTTTT	CASSPFHQGSNEKLFF
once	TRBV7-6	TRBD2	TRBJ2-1	TGTGCCAGCAGCTCCCAGGGCGGGAGGGTCGATGAGCAGTTCTTC	CASSSQGGRVDEQFF
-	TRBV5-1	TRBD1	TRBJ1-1	TGCGCCAGCAGCCGCCTACCTTCAGGACAGGGGGCGGCGAAGCCCAATGAAGCTTTCTTT	CASSRLPSGQGAAKPNEAFF
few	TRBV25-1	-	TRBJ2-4	TGTGCCAGCAGTGACCCAGGGTTAGCCAAAAACATTCAGTACTTC	CASSDPGLAKNIQYF
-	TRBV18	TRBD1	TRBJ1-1	TGTGCCAGCTCACCGTCGCCGGGACAGGGGGTTGCTGAAGCTTTCTTT	CASSPSPGQGVAEAFF
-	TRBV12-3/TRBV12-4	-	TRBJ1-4	TGTGCCAGCAGTTGGGGGGGGAATGAAAAACTGTTTTTT	CASSWGGNEKLFF
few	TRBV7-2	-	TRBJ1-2	TGTGCCAGCAGCTTAGAGGGGCATTTAGGTGGCTACACCTTC	CASSLEGHLGGYTF
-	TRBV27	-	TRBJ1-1	TGTGCCAGCAGTTTTTCCACCTCGGGGAACACTGAAGCTTTCTTT	CASSFSTSGNTEAFF
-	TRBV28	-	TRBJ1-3	TGTGCCAGCAGTCCAATGACAGGTTTCTCTGGAAACACCATATATTTT	CASSPMTGFSGNTIYF
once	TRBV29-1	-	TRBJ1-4	TGCAGCGTTAGACAAGATAATGAAAAACTGTTTTTT	CSVRQDNEKLFF
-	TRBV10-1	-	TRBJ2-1	TGCGCCAGCAGCGGCAGGGGATACAATGAGCAGTTCTTC	CASSGRGYNEQFF
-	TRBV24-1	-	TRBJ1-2	TGTGCCCCCCCCCGGGGGGCGCGAAGTCCTGATGGCTACACCTTC	CAPPRGARSPDGYTF
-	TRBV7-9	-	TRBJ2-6	TGTGCCAGCAGCCTGAGTAGCTCTGGGGCCAACGTCCTGACTTTC	CASSLSSSGANVLTF
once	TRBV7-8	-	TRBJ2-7	TGTGCCAGCTCAACGGACAGACTCCTCTCCTACGAGCAGTACTTC	CASSTDRLLSYEQYF
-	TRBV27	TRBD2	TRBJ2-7	TGTGCCAGCTCTAGCGGGGGTTCCTACGAGCAGTACTTC	CASSSGGSYEQYF
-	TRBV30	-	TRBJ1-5	TGTGCCTGGAGTGTACCCCCGGGGAATCAGCCCCAGCATTTT	CAWSVPPGNQPQHF
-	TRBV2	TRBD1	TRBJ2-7	TGTGCCAGCAGTAGACAGGGGGCAGGCTACGAGCAGTACTTC	CASSRQGAGYEQYF
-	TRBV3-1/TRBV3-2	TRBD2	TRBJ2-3	TGTGCCAGCAGCCAACTTTCACTAGCGGGGGGTAGGACAGATACGCAGTATTTT	CASSQLSLAGGRTDTQYF
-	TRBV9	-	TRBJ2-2	TGTGCCAGCAGCGTAAATGGGCTTCGCCGGGGGGAGCTGTTTTTT	CASSVNGLRRGELFF
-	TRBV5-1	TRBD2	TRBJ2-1	TGCGCCAGCAGACCAGGGGGGACTAGCGGTAATGAGCAGTTCTTC	CASRPGGTSGNEQFF
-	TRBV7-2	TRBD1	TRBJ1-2	TGTGCCAGCAGCTTAGGATTTTCCGGGACAGGTGATGGCTACACCTTC	CASSLGFSGTGDGYTF
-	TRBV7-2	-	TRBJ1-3	TGTGCCAGCAGCTTGTTTCTTCTCAGCTCTGGAAACACCATATATTTT	CASSLFLLSSGNTIYF
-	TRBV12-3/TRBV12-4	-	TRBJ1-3	TGTGCCAGCAGTCGTGGAAACACCATATATTTT	CASSRGNTIYF
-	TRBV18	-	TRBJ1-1	TGTGCCAGCTCACCTACAACGGGTGAAGCTTTCTTT	CASSPTTGEAFF
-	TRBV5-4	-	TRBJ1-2	TGTGCCAGCAGCCCGATTGGGGGGGGATATGGCTACACCTTC	CASSPIGGGYGYTF
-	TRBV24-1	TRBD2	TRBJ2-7	TGTGCCACCAGTGAGACCGGGACTAGCGGGAGGGACTACGAGCAGTACTTC	CATSETGTSGRDYEQYF